These T cell receptor beta chains were read from a single sample in a study of shared clonotypes between healthy human individuals. Measured with immunoSEQ multiplex PCR; TCRdb has only the in-frame clones, and not every one. The sample lists under 1,100,000 clones; 75% to 80% were seen once. Sequences were obtained from memory CD4+ T cells from PBMCs. All receptors come from a man between 18 and 29 years old in good health. Some clones in this sample may be carry-over from other donors' samples. The CDR3 runs from the conserved cysteine through the conserved F or W.

V: TRBV4-2
J: TRBJ1-5
length: 15
CDR3: CASSQDRGSNQPQHF

V: TRBV4-1
J: TRBJ2-2
length: 13
CDR3: CASSQNDRGQLFF

V: TRBV6-1
J: TRBJ2-1
length: 15
CDR3: CASSAQGQSYNEQFF

V: TRBV6-5
J: TRBJ1-1
length: 13
CDR3: CASRDYRGTEAFF

V: TRBV2
J: TRBJ2-1
length: 12
CDR3: CASSYTGAGQFF

V: TRBV4-1
J: TRBJ1-2
length: 16
CDR3: CASSQPGRNFNYGYTF

V: TRBV28
J: TRBJ2-1
length: 11
CDR3: CASSLSGSWFF

V: TRBV30
J: TRBJ1-2
length: 13
CDR3: CAWSVFAANGYTF

V: TRBV5-6
J: TRBJ2-6
length: 17
CDR3: CASSLVGRDSGANVLTF

V: TRBV30
J: TRBJ1-6
length: 15
CDR3: CAWRGPGQGGSPLHF

V: TRBV5-8
J: TRBJ2-5
length: 14
CDR3: CASSSRTGGETQYF

V: TRBV11-3
J: TRBJ2-2
length: 15
CDR3: CASSPGGTNTGELFF

V: TRBV19
J: TRBJ2-1
length: 14
CDR3: CASTPLESGTEQFF

V: TRBV5-1
J: TRBJ2-2
length: 17
CDR3: CASSPSPGTGSGGELFF

V: TRBV6-1
J: TRBJ2-7
length: 14
CDR3: CASSEATGQGKQYF

V: TRBV10-3
J: TRBJ1-6
length: 14
CDR3: CAIRSGQSNSPLHF

V: TRBV2
J: TRBJ2-7
length: 14
CDR3: CATGGQGRTYEQYF

V: TRBV4-1
J: TRBJ2-2
length: 15
CDR3: CASSRPGLNTGELFF

V: TRBV5-1
J: TRBJ2-7
length: 16
CDR3: CASSLGLAGFRYEQYF

V: TRBV5-1
J: TRBJ1-5
length: 15
CDR3: CASSLVTGSYQPQHF

V: TRBV25-1
J: TRBJ1-2
length: 16
CDR3: CASSAQRGQSPRGYTF

V: TRBV7-8
J: TRBJ1-5
length: 15
CDR3: CASSFAGRGNQPQHF

V: TRBV2
J: TRBJ1-5
length: 15
CDR3: CASSDPRGSGQPQHF

V: TRBV28
J: TRBJ2-7
length: 11
CDR3: CASSFLGEQYF

V: TRBV18
J: TRBJ2-7
length: 16
CDR3: CASSPPRQGIIYEQYF

V: TRBV7-9
J: TRBJ1-2
length: 13
CDR3: CASSLGRSYGYTF

V: TRBV19
J: TRBJ2-7
length: 14
CDR3: CASSNPRVSYEQYF

V: TRBV6-6
J: TRBJ2-7
length: 16
CDR3: CASSYLSVSASYEQYF

V: TRBV7-2
J: TRBJ1-5
length: 13
CDR3: CASSLEQGSAQHF

V: TRBV14
J: TRBJ2-5
length: 16
CDR3: CASSQGREGPLETQYF

V: TRBV5-5
J: TRBJ1-2
length: 16
CDR3: CASSLWGAVWNYGYTF

V: TRBV18
J: TRBJ1-2
length: 15
CDR3: CASSQGQGSFGGYTF

V: TRBV6-6
J: TRBJ2-2
length: 15
CDR3: CASSTWQGSGGELFF

V: TRBV7-9
J: TRBJ1-1
length: 16
CDR3: CASSSGRFRMNTEAFF

V: TRBV4-3
J: TRBJ2-1
length: 16
CDR3: CASSRSGEGSYNEQFF

V: TRBV5-1
J: TRBJ2-2
length: 15
CDR3: CASSFRVGATGELFF